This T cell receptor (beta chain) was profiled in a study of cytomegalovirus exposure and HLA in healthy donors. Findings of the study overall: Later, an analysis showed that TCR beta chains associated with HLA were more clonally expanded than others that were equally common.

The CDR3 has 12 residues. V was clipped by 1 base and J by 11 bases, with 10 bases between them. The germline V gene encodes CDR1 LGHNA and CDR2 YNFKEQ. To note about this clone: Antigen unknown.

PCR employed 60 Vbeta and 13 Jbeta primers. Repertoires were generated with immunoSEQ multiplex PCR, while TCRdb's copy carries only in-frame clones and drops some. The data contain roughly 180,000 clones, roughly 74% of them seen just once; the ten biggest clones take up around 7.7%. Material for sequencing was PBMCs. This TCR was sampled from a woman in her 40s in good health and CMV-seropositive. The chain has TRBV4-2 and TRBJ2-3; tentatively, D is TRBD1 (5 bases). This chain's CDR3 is CASSQGQGMQYF. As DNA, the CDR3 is TGTGCCAGCAGCCAAGGCCAGGGAATGCAGTATTTT.